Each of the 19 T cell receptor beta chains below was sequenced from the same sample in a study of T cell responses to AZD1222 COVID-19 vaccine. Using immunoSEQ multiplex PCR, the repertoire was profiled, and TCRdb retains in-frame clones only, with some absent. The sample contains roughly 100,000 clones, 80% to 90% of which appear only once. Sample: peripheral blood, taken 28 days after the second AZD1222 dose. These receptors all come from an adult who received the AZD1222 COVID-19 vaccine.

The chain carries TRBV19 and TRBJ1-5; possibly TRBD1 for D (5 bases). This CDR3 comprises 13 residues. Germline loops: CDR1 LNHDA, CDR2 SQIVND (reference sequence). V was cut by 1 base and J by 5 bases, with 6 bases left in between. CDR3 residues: CASSIGGDQPQHF. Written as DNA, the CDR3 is TGTGCCAGTAGTATAGGGGGGGATCAGCCCCAGCATTTT.

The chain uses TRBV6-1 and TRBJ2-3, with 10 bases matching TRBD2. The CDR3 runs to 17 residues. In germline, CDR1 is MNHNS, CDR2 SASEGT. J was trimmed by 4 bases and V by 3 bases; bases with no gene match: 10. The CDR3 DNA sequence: TGTGCCAGCAGTGACCACGGCAGCGGGAGGGCCGCAGATACGCAGTATTTT. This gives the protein CASSDHGSGRAADTQYF.

Here the CDR3 DNA reads TGTGCCAGTAGTAAAATAGCTTCCAATGAGCAGTTCTTC. This sequence encodes CASSKIASNEQFF. This chain uses TRBV19 with TRBJ2-1; unclear D gene. V was shortened by 4 bases and J by 6 bases, with 10 bases between the two germline ends. CDR1 LNHDA and CDR2 SQIVND come from the germline V gene (reference sequence). The CDR3 is made up of 13 amino acids. Full variable domain (remainder filled in from reference TRBV19 and TRBJ2-1): DGGITQSPKYLFRKEGQNVTLSCEQNLNHDAMYWYRQDPGQGLRLIYYSQIVNDFQKGDIAEGYSVSREKKESFPLTVTSAQKNPTAFYLCASSKIASNEQFFGPGTRLTVL.

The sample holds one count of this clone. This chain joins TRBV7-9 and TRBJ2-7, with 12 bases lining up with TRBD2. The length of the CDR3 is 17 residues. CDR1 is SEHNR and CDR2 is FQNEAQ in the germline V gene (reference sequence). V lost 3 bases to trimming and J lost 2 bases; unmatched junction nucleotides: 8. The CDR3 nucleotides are TGTGCCAGCAGCTTGCGGACTAGCGGGGAATCTCCCTACGAGCAGTACTTC. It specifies CASSLRTSGESPYEQYF.

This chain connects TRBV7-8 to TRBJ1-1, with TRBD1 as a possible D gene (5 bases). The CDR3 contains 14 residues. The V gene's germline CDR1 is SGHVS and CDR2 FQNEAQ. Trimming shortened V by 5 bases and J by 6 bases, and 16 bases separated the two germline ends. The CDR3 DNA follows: TGTGCCAGCAGCCCGGAAGGGACCAGCCCTGAAGCTTTCTTT. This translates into CASSPEGTSPEAFF.

CDR3 sequence: CASSLPRGGGVTDTQYF. DNA for the CDR3: TGTGCCAGCAGCCTCCCCCGGGGGGGAGGTGTCACAGATACGCAGTATTTT. The V gene is TRBV3-1 (or the pseudogene TRBV3-2), the J gene TRBJ2-3; 8 nucleotides line up with TRBD2. The CDR3 covers 17 residues. The V gene's germline CDR1 is LGHDT and CDR2 YNNKEL (reference sequence). V gave up 4 bases and J gave up 2 bases; unmatched junction bases: 11.

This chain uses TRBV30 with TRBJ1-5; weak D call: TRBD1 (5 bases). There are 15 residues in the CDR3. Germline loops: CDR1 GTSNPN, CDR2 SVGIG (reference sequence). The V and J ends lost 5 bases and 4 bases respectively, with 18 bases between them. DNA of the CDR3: TGTGCCTGGCAGCAGGACAATATAGCAAATCAGCCCCAGCATTTT. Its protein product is CAWQQDNIANQPQHF.

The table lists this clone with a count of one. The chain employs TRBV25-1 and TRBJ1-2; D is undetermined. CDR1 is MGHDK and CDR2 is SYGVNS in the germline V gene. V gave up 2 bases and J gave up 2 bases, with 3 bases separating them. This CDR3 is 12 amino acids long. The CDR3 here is CASSEVNYGYTF. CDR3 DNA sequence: TGTGCCAGCAGTGAAGTAAACTATGGCTACACCTTC.

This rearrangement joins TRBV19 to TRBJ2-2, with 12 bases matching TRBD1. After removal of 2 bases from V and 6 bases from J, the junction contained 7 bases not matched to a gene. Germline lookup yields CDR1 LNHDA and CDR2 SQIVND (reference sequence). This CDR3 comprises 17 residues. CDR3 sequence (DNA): TGTGCCAGTAGTATACGAAGCGGGACAGGGGGCCCCGGGGAGCTGTTTTTT. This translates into CASSIRSGTGGPGELFF.

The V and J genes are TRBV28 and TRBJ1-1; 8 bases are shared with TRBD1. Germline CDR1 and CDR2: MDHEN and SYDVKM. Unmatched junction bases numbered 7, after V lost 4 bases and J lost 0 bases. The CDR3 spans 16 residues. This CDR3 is CASSSWTGHMNTEAFF. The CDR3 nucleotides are TGTGCCAGCAGTTCCTGGACAGGGCATATGAACACTGAAGCTTTCTTT.

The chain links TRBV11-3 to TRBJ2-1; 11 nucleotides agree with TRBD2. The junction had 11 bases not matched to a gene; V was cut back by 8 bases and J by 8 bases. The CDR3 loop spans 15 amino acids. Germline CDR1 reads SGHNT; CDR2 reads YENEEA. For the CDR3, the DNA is TGTGCCAGCGGACATAGCGGGAGGGCCGCCTATGAGCAGTTCTTC. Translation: CASGHSGRAAYEQFF. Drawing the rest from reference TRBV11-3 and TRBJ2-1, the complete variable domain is EAGVVQSPRYKIIEKKQPVAFWCNPISGHNTLYWYLQNLGQGPELLIRYENEEAVDDSQLPKDRFSAERLKGVDSTLKIQPAELGDSAVYLCASGHSGRAAYEQFFGPGTRLTVL.

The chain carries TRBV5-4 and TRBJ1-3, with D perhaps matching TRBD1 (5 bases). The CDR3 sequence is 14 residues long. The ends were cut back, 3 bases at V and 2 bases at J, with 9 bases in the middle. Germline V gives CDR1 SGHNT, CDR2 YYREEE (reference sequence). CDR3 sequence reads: CASSWGGAGNTIYF. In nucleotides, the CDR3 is TGTGCCAGCAGCTGGGGGGGAGCTGGAAACACCATATATTTT.

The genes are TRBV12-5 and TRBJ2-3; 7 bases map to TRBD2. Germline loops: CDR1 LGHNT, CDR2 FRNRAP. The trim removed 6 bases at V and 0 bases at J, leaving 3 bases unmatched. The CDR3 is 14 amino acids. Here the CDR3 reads CASGYSGSTDTQYF. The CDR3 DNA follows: TGTGCTAGTGGGTATAGCGGGAGCACAGATACGCAGTATTTT. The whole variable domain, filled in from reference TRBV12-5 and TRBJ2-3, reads DARVTQTPRHKVTEMGQEVTMRCQPILGHNTVFWYRQTMMQGLELLAYFRNRAPLDDSGMPKDRFSAEMPDATLATLKIQPSEPRDSAVYFCASGYSGSTDTQYFGPGTRLTVL.

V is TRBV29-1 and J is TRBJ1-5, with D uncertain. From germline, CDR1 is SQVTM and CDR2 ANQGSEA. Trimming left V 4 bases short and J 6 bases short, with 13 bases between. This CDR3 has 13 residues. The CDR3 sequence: CSVGAGVGQPQHF. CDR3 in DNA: TGCAGCGTTGGGGCCGGGGTAGGTCAGCCCCAGCATTTT.

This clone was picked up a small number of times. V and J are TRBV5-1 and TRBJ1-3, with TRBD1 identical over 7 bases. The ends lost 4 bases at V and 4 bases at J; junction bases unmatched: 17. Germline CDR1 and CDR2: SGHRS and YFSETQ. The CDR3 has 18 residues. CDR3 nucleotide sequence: TGCGCCAGCAGCCCCGGGACAGATACTATTATAAGGGGAAACACCATATATTTT. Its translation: CASSPGTDTIIRGNTIYF.

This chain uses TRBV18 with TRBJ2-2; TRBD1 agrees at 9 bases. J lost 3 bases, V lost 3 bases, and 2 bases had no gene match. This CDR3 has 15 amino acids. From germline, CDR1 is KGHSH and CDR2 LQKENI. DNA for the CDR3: TGTGCCAGCTCACCGGGACAGGGATACACCGGGGAGCTGTTTTTT. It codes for CASSPGQGYTGELFF.

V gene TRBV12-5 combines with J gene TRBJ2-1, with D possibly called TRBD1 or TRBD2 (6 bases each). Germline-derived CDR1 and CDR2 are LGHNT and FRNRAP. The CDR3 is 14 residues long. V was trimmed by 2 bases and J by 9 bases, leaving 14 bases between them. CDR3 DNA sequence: TGTGCTAGTGGTTTGTCGGCCCCGGGGGCTGAGCAGTTCTTC. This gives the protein CASGLSAPGAEQFF.

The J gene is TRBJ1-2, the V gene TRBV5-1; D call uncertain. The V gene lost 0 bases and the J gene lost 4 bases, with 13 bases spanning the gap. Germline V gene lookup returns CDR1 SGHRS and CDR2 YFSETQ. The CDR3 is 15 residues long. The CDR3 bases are TGCGCCAGCAGCTTGGCTGGGGTCTCAGGCTATGGCTACACCTTC. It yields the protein CASSLAGVSGYGYTF.

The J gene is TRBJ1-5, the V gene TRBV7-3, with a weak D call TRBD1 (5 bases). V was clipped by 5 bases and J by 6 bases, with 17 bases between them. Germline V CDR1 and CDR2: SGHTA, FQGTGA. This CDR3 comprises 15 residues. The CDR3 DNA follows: TGTGCCAGCAGCCTCACTGGGTGGGGGACTCAGCCCCAGCATTTT. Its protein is CASSLTGWGTQPQHF.